This entry is about one TCR beta chain. The antigen remains unidentified. The CDR3 length is 15 residues. V lost 8 bases to trimming and J lost 8 bases; unmatched junction nucleotides: 13. Germline lookup yields CDR1 SNHLY and CDR2 FYNNEI. Libraries were prepared by immunoSEQ multiplex PCR; TCRdb keeps only in-frame clonotypes and omits some of them. The table has about 140,000 clones, about 80% seen once; the top ten hold roughly 27%. The record originates from a study of cytomegalovirus exposure and HLA in healthy donors. Study results and limitations: The authors listed 150 or so TCR beta chains as cytomegalovirus-associated. With high specificity and sensitivity, the classifier reportedly diagnosed cytomegalovirus status.

The sequence came from a man aged 30 to 39 in good health and CMV-seropositive. The sequencing input was PBMCs. The chain employs TRBV2 and TRBJ2-1, with TRBD2 matching 9 bases. In DNA, the CDR3 is TGTGCCAGCCGGACGAGGGGTAGCGGGAGTGATGAGCAGTTCTTC. Translating gives CASRTRGSGSDEQFF.